This T cell receptor (beta chain) was documented in a study of shared T cell receptors in the human thymus. Germline V gene data show CDR1 as SGHTA and CDR2 as FQGNSA. The CDR3 is 15 residues long. V was shortened by 2 bases and J by 4 bases, with 14 bases between the two germline ends. Data came from immunoSEQ multiplex PCR; TCRdb stores just in-frame clones and leaves some out. The table lists hundreds of thousands of clones, 80% to 90% of them singletons. This sample also belongs to another study, concerning human thymus T cells. As that study records: Serving as donors were healthy Finnish infants, each of whom was having open corrective surgery for congenital heart defects. Resections from corrective heart surgery supplied the thymus tissue. Repertoires from thymus and blood appeared to show biased V and J gene usage. Thymic repertoires overlap heavily among unrelated individuals, related research has reported.

This TCR was sampled from a girl in the first two years of life with a congenital heart defect. Input material: thymocytes. The chain links TRBV7-2 to TRBJ1-1; the D is unclear. CDR3 nucleotide sequence: TGTGCCAGCAGCTTATCGGCAGGAACTAGCACTGAAGCTTTCTTT. This codes for CASSLSAGTSTEAFF.